The subject of this entry is one T cell receptor (beta chain). The antigen remains undetermined. These data are taken from a study of CD8 T cells in ankylosing spondylitis. Study results and caveats: There was reportedly significant enrichment of clones that were disease-linked in matched ankylosing spondylitis synovial fluid.

V was shortened by 4 bases and J by 1 base, with 13 bases between the two germline ends. Germline V gene data show CDR1 as SGHRS and CDR2 as YFSETQ. This CDR3 has 15 amino acids. From the 5' RACE reads, TCRdb called clonotypes with MiXCR, one entry per CDR3 protein. Of 300,000 to 350,000 distinct CDR3 sequences in the sample, approximately 14% were seen once. The receptor's source is a male donor with ankylosing spondylitis or in good health (not recorded which). Sequencing was carried out using blood, either unsorted or a sorted T cell fraction (not recorded which). The V gene is TRBV5-1, the J gene TRBJ2-3; the D gene is possibly TRBD2 (5 bases). CDR3 region: CASSHLARGTDTQYF. CDR3 DNA: TGCGCCAGCAGCCACCTAGCTCGGGGCACAGATACGCAGTATTTT.